The 32 T cell receptor beta chains listed next were all sequenced from one sample in a study of blood T cell repertoires in COVID-19. Data came from immunoSEQ multiplex PCR; TCRdb stores just in-frame clones and leaves some out. Of about 170,000 clones listed, around four fifths are singletons. Sequencing was done on a sample of peripheral blood. The receptors shown here come from a woman of 80 years or more with COVID-19, enrolled during active disease.

The chain carries TRBV5-1 and TRBJ2-3; 11 bases fit TRBD2. The CDR3 sequence is 18 residues long. The germline gives CDR1 SGHRS, CDR2 YFSETQ. The ends lost 3 bases at V and 6 bases at J; junction bases unmatched: 15. The CDR3 bases are TGCGCCAGCAGCTCCGGAGGGCTAGCGGGGGGCAGCGGGGATACGCAGTATTTT. Translated, it gives CASSSGGLAGGSGDTQYF.

This clone has only a few counts. The chain is built from TRBV28 and TRBJ2-1, with D tentatively TRBD2 (6 bases). Trimming removed 6 bases from V and 6 bases from J, with 18 bases in between. CDR1 MDHEN and CDR2 SYDVKM come from the germline V gene. This CDR3 has 15 amino acids. The chain's CDR3 is CASSGSAAGSNEQFF. DNA for the CDR3: TGTGCCAGCAGCGGGAGCGCGGCCGGATCCAATGAGCAGTTCTTC.

The chain combines TRBV30 with TRBJ2-3, with D possibly matching TRBD2 (5 bases). CDR3 length equals 20 residues. V was cut by 0 bases and J by 2 bases, with 27 bases left in between. Germline V CDR1 and CDR2: GTSNPN, SVGIG (reference sequence). The CDR3 DNA reads TGTGCCTGGAGTGTACCCTCACTAGTGGTTCGGAGGCAAAACACAGATACGCAGTATTTT. Translation: CAWSVPSLVVRRQNTDTQYF.

The V call is TRBV6-2 or TRBV6-3, the J call TRBJ2-2, with D tentatively TRBD1 (5 bases). V gave up 6 bases and J gave up 5 bases, with 22 bases separating them. The CDR3 extends over 17 amino acids. Germline lookup yields CDR1 MNHEY and CDR2 SVGEGT. CDR3 DNA: TGTGCCAGCAGCCCAGACAGAGGAGTGTCGAGGACCGGGGAGCTGTTTTTT. Residues: CASSPDRGVSRTGELFF.

This clone turned up a few times. The CDR3 coding sequence is TGTGCCAGCAGCTTGTCGCCAGGTGGTATGACCGGGGAGCTGTTTTTT. Residues: CASSLSPGGMTGELFF. This chain connects TRBV5-8 to TRBJ2-2; D not resolved. The CDR3 runs 16 residues. V lost 1 base and J 5 bases, leaving 15 bases between the germline ends. Germline V CDR1 and CDR2: SGHTS, YDEGEE.

The V and J genes are TRBV19 and TRBJ2-1; TRBD2 aligns across 9 bases. The CDR3 runs 13 residues. CDR1 is LNHDA and CDR2 is SQIVND in the germline V gene (reference sequence). V lost 1 base to trimming and J lost 10 bases; unmatched junction nucleotides: 2. Written as DNA, the CDR3 is TGTGCCAGTAGTATAGGGCTAGCGGGAGAGCAGTTCTTC. Translation gives CASSIGLAGEQFF.

The V call is TRBV19, the J call TRBJ1-1, with D possibly matching TRBD1 (6 bases). The CDR3 consists of 15 residues. V dropped 3 bases and J dropped 5 bases, with 16 bases sitting between them. Per the germline V gene, CDR1 is LNHDA and CDR2 is SQIVND (reference sequence). DNA for the CDR3: TGTGCCAGTAGTATTGGGGGGGGCATTGAAACTGAAGCTTTCTTT. This translates into CASSIGGGIETEAFF.

Worth noting for this clone: Other DNA sequences from this sample encode an identical CDR3 as well. The chain recombines TRBV5-1 with TRBJ1-4, with TRBD1 matching 8 bases. Germline V lookup: CDR1 SGHRS, CDR2 YFSETQ. V lost 4 bases to trimming and J lost 4 bases; unmatched junction nucleotides: 3. The CDR3 length is 14 residues. The CDR3, as DNA: TGCGCCAGCAGCCTAACAGGGGGTAATGAAAAACTGTTTTTT. This encodes CASSLTGGNEKLFF.

This clone was recorded a few times. The chain joins TRBV7-9 to TRBJ1-1; D possibly corresponds to TRBD1 (6 bases). V lost 10 bases to trimming and J lost 3 bases, with 15 bases between them. The germline CDR1 and CDR2 sequences are SEHNR and FQNEAQ (reference sequence). This CDR3 comprises 13 residues. CDR3 bases: TGTGCCACCGAGATGTACAGGGACACTGAAGCTTTCTTT. Its translation is CATEMYRDTEAFF.

On this clone: The same CDR3 also results from other DNA sequences found in this sample. This chain links TRBV5-1 with TRBJ1-1, with D possibly TRBD1 on 5 matching bases. The V end was cut by 3 bases, the J end by 1 base, with 10 bases between. CDR3 length: 14 amino acids. Germline V gene data show CDR1 as SGHRS and CDR2 as YFSETQ. The chain's CDR3 is CASSSQGGNTEAFF. In nucleotides, the CDR3 is TGCGCCAGCAGCTCCCAGGGAGGGAACACTGAAGCTTTCTTT.

V usage is TRBV6-5 and J usage is TRBJ2-5; TRBD1 matches 8 bases. Germline values: CDR1 MNHEY, CDR2 SVGAGI. The CDR3 length is 14 residues. V was pared by 7 bases and J by 3 bases, with 7 bases of the junction left unmatched. The CDR3 DNA reads TGTGCCAGCATACTTGACAGGGGAAAAGAGACCCAGTACTTC. This encodes CASILDRGKETQYF.

The V and J genes are TRBV18 and TRBJ2-1, with D hard to call. CDR1 is KGHSH, CDR2 LQKENI, per germline. The germline V and J ends were trimmed by 0 bases and 0 bases, with 9 bases remaining between them. CDR3 length equals 16 residues. The DNA for the CDR3 is TGTGCCAGCTCACCACCTTCTCTCTCCTCCTACAATGAGCAGTTCTTC. As protein: CASSPPSLSSYNEQFF.

This rearrangement joins TRBV5-1 to TRBJ1-3; maybe TRBD1 (5 bases). The CDR3 contains 15 residues. The ends were cut back, 4 bases at V and 4 bases at J, with 15 bases in the middle. Germline CDR1 SGHRS, CDR2 YFSETQ. The chain's CDR3 is CASSPEGSSGNTIYF. The CDR3 region has the DNA TGCGCCAGCAGCCCGGAGGGGTCGTCCGGAAACACCATATATTTT.

In DNA, the CDR3 is TGTGCCAGCAGTTTAGAGGGCTCTGGTGGCTACACCTTC. Translated: CASSLEGSGGYTF. V and J are TRBV27 and TRBJ1-2, with D unresolved. The length of the CDR3 is 13 residues. Trimming stripped 2 bases from V and 7 bases from J, with 11 bases between. Germline V gives CDR1 MNHEY, CDR2 SMNVEV (reference sequence).

CDR3 nucleotides: TGCGCCAGCAGCGTCTCAGGGTCGGGTGGCACCGGGGAGCTGTTTTTT. Protein product: CASSVSGSGGTGELFF. The chain is built from TRBV5-1 and TRBJ2-2, with D maybe TRBD1 (5 bases). CDR3 size: 16 residues. Germline CDR1 is SGHRS and CDR2 is YFSETQ. The V gene lost 4 bases and the J gene lost 4 bases, with 17 bases spanning the gap.

The gene calls are TRBV7-3 and TRBJ2-2; D possibly corresponds to TRBD2 (5 bases). Trimming took off 5 bases at V and 4 bases at J, with 11 bases between the two ends. The germline CDR1 and CDR2 sequences are SGHTA and FQGTGA. There are 14 residues in the CDR3. The CDR3 DNA follows: TGTGCCAGCAGCACCACACGGGGCACCGGGGAGCTGTTTTTT. Protein product: CASSTTRGTGELFF. Looking up the rest from reference TRBV7-3 and TRBJ2-2 gives the full variable domain: GAGVSQTPSNKVTEKGKYVELRCDPISGHTALYWYRQSLGQGPEFLIYFQGTGAADDSGLPNDRFFAVRPEGSVSTLKIQRTERGDSAVYLCASSTTRGTGELFFGEGSRLTVL.

The chain recombines TRBV3-1 (or the pseudogene TRBV3-2) with TRBJ1-1, with D hard to call. Trimming took 0 bases from V and 3 from J, leaving 11 bases between them. The germline V gene encodes CDR1 LGHDT and CDR2 YNNKEL (reference sequence). This CDR3 is built from 15 residues. The CDR3: CASSQDRGFYTEAFF. In DNA form, the CDR3 reads TGTGCCAGCAGCCAAGATCGCGGGTTTTACACTGAAGCTTTCTTT.

The genes are TRBV11-2 and TRBJ2-7, with 9 bases matching TRBD1. This CDR3 region has 15 residues. Germline V gene sequence: CDR1 SGHAT, CDR2 FQNNGV. J lost 2 bases, V lost 5 bases, and 7 bases had no gene match. The CDR3 sequence is CASSGGQGRAYEQYF. The CDR3 nucleotides are TGTGCCAGCAGCGGAGGACAGGGGCGTGCCTACGAGCAGTACTTC. Based on the CDR3 plus reference TRBV11-2 and TRBJ2-7, the full variable domain is EAGVAQSPRYKIIEKRQSVAFWCNPISGHATLYWYQQILGQGPKLLIQFQNNGVVDDSQLPKDRFSAERLKGVDSTLKIQPAKLEDSAVYLCASSGGQGRAYEQYFGPGTRLTVT.

The chain employs TRBV19 and TRBJ2-1; 12 nucleotides agree with TRBD2. The CDR3 runs 17 residues. Germline CDR1 is LNHDA and CDR2 is SQIVND (reference sequence). The trim removed 5 bases at V and 2 bases at J, leaving 7 bases unmatched. CDR3 protein: CASSSPGLAGPYNEQFF. CDR3 coding DNA: TGTGCCAGTAGTTCCCCGGGACTAGCGGGCCCCTACAATGAGCAGTTCTTC. The variable domain in full, with the rest retrieved from reference TRBV19 and TRBJ2-1, is DGGITQSPKYLFRKEGQNVTLSCEQNLNHDAMYWYRQDPGQGLRLIYYSQIVNDFQKGDIAEGYSVSREKKESFPLTVTSAQKNPTAFYLCASSSPGLAGPYNEQFFGPGTRLTVL.

Regarding this clone: This likely comes from a read error, as the CDR3 has no conserved phenylalanine or tryptophan at its end. Because the CDR3's place on the DNA is in doubt, the DNA is left out and the CDR3 is given as listed by TCRdb. V and J are TRBV12-3 or TRBV12-4 and TRBJ1-4. The CDR3 is 12 residues long, counting both termini. The CDR3: CASICRPILPGD.

The chain combines TRBV19 with TRBJ1-5, with TRBD1 matching over 12 bases. Per the germline V gene, CDR1 is LNHDA and CDR2 is SQIVND (reference sequence). V gave up 8 bases and J gave up 6 bases; unmatched junction bases: 8. The CDR3 runs to 15 residues. CDR3 residues: CASERDRGLFQPQHF. In nucleotides, the CDR3 is TGTGCCAGTGAAAGGGACAGGGGGCTGTTTCAGCCCCAGCATTTT.

The chain employs TRBV7-2 and TRBJ2-7; 7 nucleotides agree with TRBD2. CDR1 and CDR2 from the germline V gene are SGHTA and FQGNSA. Unmatched junction bases numbered 8, after V lost 2 bases and J lost 4 bases. The CDR3 is 15 residues long. The CDR3 region has the DNA TGTGCCAGCAGCTTACCCCCTGGGCGGGAGTACGAGCAGTACTTC. This sequence encodes CASSLPPGREYEQYF.

This clone was recorded only once. The chain is built from TRBV20-1 and TRBJ2-1; D is unclear. V lost 6 bases and J 4 bases, leaving 7 bases between the germline ends. The germline V gene has CDR1 DFQATT and CDR2 SNEGSKA (reference sequence). CDR3 size: 11 residues. The CDR3, as DNA: TGCAGTGCAAAGACATACAATGAGCAGTTCTTC. Residues: CSAKTYNEQFF.

The chain uses TRBV5-6 and TRBJ2-2, with 8 bases that match TRBD1. Germline V gene lookup returns CDR1 SGHDT and CDR2 YYEEEE. V gave up 7 bases and J gave up 3 bases; unmatched junction bases: 2. The CDR3 sequence is 13 residues long. The CDR3 nucleotides read TGTGCCAGCCGGACAGGGTACACCGGGGAGCTGTTTTTT. It translates to CASRTGYTGELFF.

This clone appeared a single time. The chain employs TRBV5-4 and TRBJ1-2, with D possibly matching TRBD1 (6 bases). The CDR3 is 15 amino acids. Trimming removed 6 bases from V and 2 bases from J, with 17 bases in between. CDR1 is SGHNT, CDR2 YYREEE, per germline (reference sequence). This CDR3 reads CASTRGQGNNYGYTF. The CDR3 nucleotides read TGTGCCAGCACACGAGGGCAGGGGAACAACTATGGCTACACCTTC.

The chain uses TRBV7-3 and TRBJ2-1; unclear D gene. The CDR3 has 14 amino acids. The germline gives CDR1 SGHTA, CDR2 FQGTGA. With 6 bases removed from V and 0 bases from J, the gap between germline ends came to 9 bases. In nucleotides, the CDR3 is TGTGCCAGCAGACCCACGAGCTCCTACAATGAGCAGTTCTTC. Protein sequence: CASRPTSSYNEQFF.

This sequence joins TRBV15 and TRBJ1-6, with TRBD1 matching over 8 bases. This CDR3 has 16 amino acids. Germline V gene lookup returns CDR1 LNHNV and CDR2 YYDKDF (reference sequence). Losses at the gene ends were 3 bases for V and 4 bases for J; bases not matched to a gene: 5. CDR3 sequence (DNA): TGTGCCACCAGCAGGTCAGGGGGCAGTTATAATTCACCCCTCCACTTT. This codes for CATSRSGGSYNSPLHF. The entire variable domain, with the rest obtained from reference TRBV15 and TRBJ1-6, is as follows: DAMVIQNPRYQVTQFGKPVTLSCSQTLNHNVMYWYQQKSSQAPKLLFHYYDKDFNNEADTPDNFQSRRPNTSFCFLDIRSPGLGDTAMYLCATSRSGGSYNSPLHFGNGTRLTVT.

J is TRBJ2-7 and V is TRBV6-5; the D is unclear. The V and J ends lost 6 bases and 7 bases respectively, with 10 bases between them. The length of the CDR3 is 11 residues. The germline gives CDR1 MNHEY, CDR2 SVGAGI. The CDR3 DNA sequence: TGTGCCAGCAGGGCTCTGAGGGAGCAGTACTTC. This gives the protein CASRALREQYF.

The genes are TRBV5-1 and TRBJ2-2, with 7 bases lining up with TRBD2. The CDR3 loop spans 14 amino acids. V dropped 0 bases and J dropped 7; count of bases not matched to a gene: 3. From germline, CDR1 is SGHRS and CDR2 YFSETQ. The CDR3 loop reads CASSLVSGHGELFF. The DNA of the CDR3 is TGCGCCAGCAGCTTGGTTAGCGGGCACGGGGAGCTGTTTTTT. The full variable domain, completed using reference TRBV5-1 and TRBJ2-2, is KAGVTQTPRYLIKTRGQQVTLSCSPISGHRSVSWYQQTPGQGLQFLFEYFSETQRNKGNFPGRFSGRQFSNSRSEMNVSTLELGDSALYLCASSLVSGHGELFFGEGSRLTVL.

The CDR3 region is CASSSSGAGRWNGYTF. The CDR3 nucleotides are TGTGCCAGCAGCTCCAGCGGGGCAGGGCGGTGGAATGGCTACACCTTC. The V call is TRBV7-2, the J call TRBJ1-2; the D gene is possibly TRBD1 (5 bases). CDR1 SGHTA and CDR2 FQGNSA come from the germline V gene. The V end was cut by 4 bases, the J end by 6 bases, with 21 bases between. The CDR3 has 16 residues. Full variable domain (remainder filled in from reference TRBV7-2 and TRBJ1-2): GAGVSQSPSNKVTEKGKDVELRCDPISGHTALYWYRQSLGQGLEFLIYFQGNSAPDKSGLPSDRFSAERTGGSVSTLTIQRTQQEDSAVYLCASSSSGAGRWNGYTFGSGTRLTVV.

In DNA, the CDR3 is TGTGCCAGCGCGAGGGTCCAAGAGACCCAGTACTTC. Translation gives CASARVQETQYF. The chain combines TRBV6-5 with TRBJ2-5; maybe TRBD2 (5 bases). This CDR3 spans 12 amino acids. V lost 8 bases, J lost 1 base, and 8 bases lay in between. CDR1 and CDR2 from the germline V gene are MNHEY and SVGAGI.

This clone has a single count. The rearrangement links TRBV3-1 (or the pseudogene TRBV3-2) to TRBJ2-1; D perhaps matches TRBD1 (6 bases). The CDR3 is 18 amino acids. Trimming removed 9 bases from V and 4 bases from J, with 28 bases in between. Germline lookup yields CDR1 LGHDT and CDR2 YNNKEL (reference sequence). The CDR3 loop is CASTSPQYGQKPYNEQFF. The CDR3 region has the DNA TGTGCCAGTACGTCCCCTCAATACGGACAGAAACCTTACAATGAGCAGTTCTTC.